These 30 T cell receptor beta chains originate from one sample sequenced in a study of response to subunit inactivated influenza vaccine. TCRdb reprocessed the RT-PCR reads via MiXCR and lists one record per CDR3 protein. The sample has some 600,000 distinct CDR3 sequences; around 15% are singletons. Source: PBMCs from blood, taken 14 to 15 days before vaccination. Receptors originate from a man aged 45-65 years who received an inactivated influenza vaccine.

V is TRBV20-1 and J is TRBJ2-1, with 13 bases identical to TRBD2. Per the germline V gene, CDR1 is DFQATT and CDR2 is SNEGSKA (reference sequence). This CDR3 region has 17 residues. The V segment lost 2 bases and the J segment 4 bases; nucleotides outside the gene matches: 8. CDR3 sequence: CSARPHGLAGEYNEQFF. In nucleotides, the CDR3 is TGCAGTGCTAGACCCCACGGACTAGCGGGAGAATACAATGAGCAGTTCTTC.

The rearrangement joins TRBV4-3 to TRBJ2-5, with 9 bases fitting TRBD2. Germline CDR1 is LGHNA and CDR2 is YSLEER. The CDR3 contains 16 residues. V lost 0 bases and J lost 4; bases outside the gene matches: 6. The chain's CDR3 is CASSQDGAGGLETQYF. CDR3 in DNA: TGCGCCAGCAGCCAAGACGGGGCGGGGGGGCTAGAGACCCAGTACTTC.

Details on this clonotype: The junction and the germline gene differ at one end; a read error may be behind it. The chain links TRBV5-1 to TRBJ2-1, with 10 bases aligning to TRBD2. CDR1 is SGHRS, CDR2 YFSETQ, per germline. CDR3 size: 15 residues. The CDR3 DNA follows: TGCGCCAGCAGCTTGGAAGCGGGGGGGCCCTATGAGCACTTCTTC. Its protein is CASSLEAGGPYEHFF.

CDR3 nucleotide sequence: TGTGCCAGCAGCTTGGAATATAGGGCCCTGGGTGGCGGCTACACCTTC. Encoded protein: CASSLEYRALGGGYTF. This chain joins TRBV5-5 and TRBJ1-2; D uncertain. Germline CDR1 reads SGHKS; CDR2 reads YYEKEE (reference sequence). This CDR3 contains 16 residues. Trimming pared 0 bases from V and 8 bases from J, leaving 20 bases between.

CDR3 sequence reads: CSVETASGRNNEQYF. CDR3 sequence (DNA): TGCAGCGTTGAAACGGCTAGCGGGAGGAATAACGAGCAGTACTTC. The chain recombines TRBV29-1 with TRBJ2-7; 11 bases align to TRBD2. The CDR3 covers 15 residues. Trimming at V came to 2 bases and at J to 5 bases, leaving 8 bases not matched to a gene. Looked up from germline, CDR1 is SQVTM and CDR2 is ANQGSEA.

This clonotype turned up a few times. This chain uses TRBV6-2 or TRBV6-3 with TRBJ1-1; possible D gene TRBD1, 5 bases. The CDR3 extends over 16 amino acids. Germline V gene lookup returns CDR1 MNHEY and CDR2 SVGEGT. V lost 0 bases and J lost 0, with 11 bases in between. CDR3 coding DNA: TGTGCCAGCAGTTACTCGACCGGGGCCCTGAACACTGAAGCTTTCTTT. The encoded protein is CASSYSTGALNTEAFF.

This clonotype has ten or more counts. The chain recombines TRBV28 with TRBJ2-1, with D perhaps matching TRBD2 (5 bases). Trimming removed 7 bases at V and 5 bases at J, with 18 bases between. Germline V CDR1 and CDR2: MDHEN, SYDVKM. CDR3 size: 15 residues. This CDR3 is CASISYQRLNNEQFF. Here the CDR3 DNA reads TGTGCCAGCATCTCTTACCAGCGGTTGAACAATGAGCAGTTCTTC. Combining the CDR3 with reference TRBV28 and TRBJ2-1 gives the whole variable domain DVKVTQSSRYLVKRTGEKVFLECVQDMDHENMFWYRQDPGLGLRLIYFSYDVKMKEKGDIPEGYSVSREKKERFSLILESASTNQTSMYLCASISYQRLNNEQFFGPGTRLTVL.

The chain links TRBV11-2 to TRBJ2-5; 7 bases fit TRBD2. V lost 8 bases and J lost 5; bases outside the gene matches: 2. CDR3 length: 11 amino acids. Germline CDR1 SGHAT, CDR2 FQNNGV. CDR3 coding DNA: TGTGCCAGCGCAGCGGGGGAGACCCAGTACTTC. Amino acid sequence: CASAAGETQYF.

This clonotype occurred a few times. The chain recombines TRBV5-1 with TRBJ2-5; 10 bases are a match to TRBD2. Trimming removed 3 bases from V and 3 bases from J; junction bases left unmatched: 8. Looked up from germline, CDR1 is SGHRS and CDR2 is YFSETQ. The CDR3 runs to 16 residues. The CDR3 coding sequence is TGCGCCAGCAGCTGGGGAACTAGCGGGAAGGAAGAGACCCAGTACTTC. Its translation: CASSWGTSGKEETQYF.

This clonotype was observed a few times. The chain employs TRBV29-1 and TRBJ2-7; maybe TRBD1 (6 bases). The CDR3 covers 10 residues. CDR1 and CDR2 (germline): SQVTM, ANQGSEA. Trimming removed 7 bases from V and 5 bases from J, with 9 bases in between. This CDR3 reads CSAGTNEQYF. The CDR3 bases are TGCAGCGCCGGGACAAACGAGCAGTACTTC.

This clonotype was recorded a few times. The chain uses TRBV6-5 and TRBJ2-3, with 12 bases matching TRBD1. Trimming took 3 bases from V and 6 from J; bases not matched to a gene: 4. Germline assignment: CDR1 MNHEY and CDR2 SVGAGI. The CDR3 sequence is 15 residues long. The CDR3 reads CASSYPGQGADTQYF. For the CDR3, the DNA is TGTGCCAGCAGTTATCCGGGACAGGGGGCGGATACGCAGTATTTT.

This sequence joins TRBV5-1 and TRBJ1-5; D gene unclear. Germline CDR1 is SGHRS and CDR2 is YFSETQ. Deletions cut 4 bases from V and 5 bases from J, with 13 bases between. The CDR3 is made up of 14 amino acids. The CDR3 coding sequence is TGCGCCAGCAGCAACGGGCAGGAAGATCAGCCCCAGCATTTT. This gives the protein CASSNGQEDQPQHF. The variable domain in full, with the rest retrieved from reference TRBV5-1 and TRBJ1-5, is KAGVTQTPRYLIKTRGQQVTLSCSPISGHRSVSWYQQTPGQGLQFLFEYFSETQRNKGNFPGRFSGRQFSNSRSEMNVSTLELGDSALYLCASSNGQEDQPQHFGDGTRLSIL.

For the CDR3, the DNA is TGTGCCAGCAGTCCTGACTACAGGGTCGGTGCTTTCTTT. It codes for CASSPDYRVGAFF. The genes are TRBV6-2 or TRBV6-3 and TRBJ1-1, with a tentative D call TRBD1 (6 bases). This CDR3 region has 13 residues. Trimming removed 5 bases from V and 11 bases from J, with 18 bases in between. CDR1 MNHEY and CDR2 SVGEGT come from the germline V gene.

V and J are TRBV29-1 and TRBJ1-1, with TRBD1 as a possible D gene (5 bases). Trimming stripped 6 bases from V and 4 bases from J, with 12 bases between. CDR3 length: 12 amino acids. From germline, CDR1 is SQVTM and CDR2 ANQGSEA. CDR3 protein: CSVIQGLTEAFF. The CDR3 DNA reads TGCAGCGTGATTCAGGGCCTCACTGAAGCTTTCTTT.

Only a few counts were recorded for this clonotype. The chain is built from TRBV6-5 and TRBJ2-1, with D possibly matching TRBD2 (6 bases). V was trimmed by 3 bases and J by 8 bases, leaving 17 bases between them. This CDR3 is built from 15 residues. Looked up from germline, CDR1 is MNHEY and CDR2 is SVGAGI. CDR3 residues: CASSYRSGKSDEQFF. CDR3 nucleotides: TGTGCCAGCAGTTATCGTAGCGGAAAGAGCGATGAGCAGTTCTTC.

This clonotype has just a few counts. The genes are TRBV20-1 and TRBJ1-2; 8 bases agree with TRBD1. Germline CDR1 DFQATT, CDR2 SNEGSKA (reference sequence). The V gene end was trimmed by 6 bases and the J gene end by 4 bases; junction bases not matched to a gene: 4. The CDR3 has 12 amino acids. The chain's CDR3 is CSAQGEGYGYTF. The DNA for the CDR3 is TGCAGTGCACAGGGGGAAGGCTATGGCTACACCTTC.

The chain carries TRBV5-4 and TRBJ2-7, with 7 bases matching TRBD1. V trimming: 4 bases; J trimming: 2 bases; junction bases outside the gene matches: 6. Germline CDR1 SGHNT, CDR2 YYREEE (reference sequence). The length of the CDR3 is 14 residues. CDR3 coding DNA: TGTGCCAGCAGCAAACGGGACAGCGCCTACGAGCAGTACTTC. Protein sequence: CASSKRDSAYEQYF.

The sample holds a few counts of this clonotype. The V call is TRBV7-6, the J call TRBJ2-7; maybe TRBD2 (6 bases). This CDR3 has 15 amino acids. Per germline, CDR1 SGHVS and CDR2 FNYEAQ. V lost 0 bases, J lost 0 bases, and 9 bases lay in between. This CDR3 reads CASSLAGAGSYEQYF. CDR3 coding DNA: TGTGCCAGCAGCTTAGCGGGAGCGGGCTCCTACGAGCAGTACTTC.

The CDR3 DNA follows: TGCAGTGCTAGACGCAGGGGATACGAGCAGTACTTC. Its protein is CSARRRGYEQYF. V is TRBV20-1 and J is TRBJ2-7; TRBD1 might be the D (6 bases). CDR1 and CDR2 (germline): DFQATT, SNEGSKA (reference sequence). The CDR3 is 12 amino acids. Trimming pared 2 bases from V and 4 bases from J, leaving 9 bases between.

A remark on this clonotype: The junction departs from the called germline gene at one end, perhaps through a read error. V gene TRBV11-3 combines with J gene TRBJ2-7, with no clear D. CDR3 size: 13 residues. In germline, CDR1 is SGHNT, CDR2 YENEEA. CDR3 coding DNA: TGTGCCAGCAACTTAGGCCGGTTTTACGAGCAGTACTTC. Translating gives CASNLGRFYEQYF.

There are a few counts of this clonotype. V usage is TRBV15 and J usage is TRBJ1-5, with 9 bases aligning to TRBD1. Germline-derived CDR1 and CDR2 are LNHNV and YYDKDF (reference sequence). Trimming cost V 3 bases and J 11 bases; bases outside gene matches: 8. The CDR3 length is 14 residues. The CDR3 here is CATSSGTGRPTQHF. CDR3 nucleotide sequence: TGTGCCACCAGCAGCGGGACAGGGCGCCCGACCCAGCATTTT.

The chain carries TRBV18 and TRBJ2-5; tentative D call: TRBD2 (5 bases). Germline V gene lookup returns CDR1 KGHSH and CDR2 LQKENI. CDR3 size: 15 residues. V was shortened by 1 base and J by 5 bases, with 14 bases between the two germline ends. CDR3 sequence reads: CASSPRGSVEETQYF. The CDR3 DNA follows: TGTGCCAGCTCACCACGAGGGAGCGTCGAGGAGACCCAGTACTTC.

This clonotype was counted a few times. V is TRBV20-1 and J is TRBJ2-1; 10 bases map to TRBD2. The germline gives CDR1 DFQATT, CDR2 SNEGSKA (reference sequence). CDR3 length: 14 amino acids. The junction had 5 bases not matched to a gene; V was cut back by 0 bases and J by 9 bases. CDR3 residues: CSARELAGSVEQFF. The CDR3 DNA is TGCAGTGCTAGAGAACTAGCGGGATCAGTTGAGCAGTTCTTC.

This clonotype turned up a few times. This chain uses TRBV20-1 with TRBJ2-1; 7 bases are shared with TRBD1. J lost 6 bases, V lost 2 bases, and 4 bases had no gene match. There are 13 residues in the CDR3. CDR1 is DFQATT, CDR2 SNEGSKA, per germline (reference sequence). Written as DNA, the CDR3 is TGCAGTGCTAGAAAGGGACAGATCAATGAGCAGTTCTTC. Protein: CSARKGQINEQFF.

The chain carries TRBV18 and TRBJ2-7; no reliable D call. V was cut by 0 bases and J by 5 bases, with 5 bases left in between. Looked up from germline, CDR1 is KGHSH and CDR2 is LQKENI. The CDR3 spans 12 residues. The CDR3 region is CASSPPVDEQYF. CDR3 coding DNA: TGTGCCAGCTCACCACCCGTCGACGAGCAGTACTTC.

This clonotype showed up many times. CDR3 nucleotides: TGTGCCAGCAGTTACTCCCGGGACAGGGACTACAATGAGCAGTTCTTC. Translated, it gives CASSYSRDRDYNEQFF. The chain uses TRBV6-2 or TRBV6-3 and TRBJ2-1; 9 bases are a match to TRBD1. This CDR3 contains 16 residues. Trimming took 0 bases from V and 3 from J; bases not matched to a gene: 3. The germline V gene has CDR1 MNHEY and CDR2 SVGEGT.

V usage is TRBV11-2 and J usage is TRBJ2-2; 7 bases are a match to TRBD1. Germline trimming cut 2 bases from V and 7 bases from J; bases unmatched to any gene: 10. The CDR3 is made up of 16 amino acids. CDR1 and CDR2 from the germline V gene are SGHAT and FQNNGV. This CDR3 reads CASSLHQTGYIGELFF. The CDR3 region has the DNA TGTGCCAGCAGCTTACACCAGACAGGGTATATCGGGGAGCTGTTTTTT.

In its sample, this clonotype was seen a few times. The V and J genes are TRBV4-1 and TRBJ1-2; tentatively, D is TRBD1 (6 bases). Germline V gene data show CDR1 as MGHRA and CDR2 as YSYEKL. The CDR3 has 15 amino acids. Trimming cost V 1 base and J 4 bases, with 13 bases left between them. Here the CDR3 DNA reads TGCGCCAGCAGCCAAGCTCAGGGGCGCAGCTATGGCTACACCTTC. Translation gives CASSQAQGRSYGYTF.

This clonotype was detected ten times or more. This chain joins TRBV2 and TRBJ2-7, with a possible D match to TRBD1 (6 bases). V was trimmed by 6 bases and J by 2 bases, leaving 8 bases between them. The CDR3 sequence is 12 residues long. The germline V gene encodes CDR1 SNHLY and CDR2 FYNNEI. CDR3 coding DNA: TGTGCCAGCAGCCGACAGGCCTACGAGCAGTACTTC. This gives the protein CASSRQAYEQYF.

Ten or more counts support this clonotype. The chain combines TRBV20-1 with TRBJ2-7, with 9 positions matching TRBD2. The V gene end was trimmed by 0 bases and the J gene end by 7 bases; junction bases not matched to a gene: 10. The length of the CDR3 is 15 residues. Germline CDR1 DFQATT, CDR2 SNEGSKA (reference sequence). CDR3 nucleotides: TGCAGTGCTAGAGATCCGGCGGGAGGGGCTCGGGAGCAGTACTTC. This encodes CSARDPAGGAREQYF.